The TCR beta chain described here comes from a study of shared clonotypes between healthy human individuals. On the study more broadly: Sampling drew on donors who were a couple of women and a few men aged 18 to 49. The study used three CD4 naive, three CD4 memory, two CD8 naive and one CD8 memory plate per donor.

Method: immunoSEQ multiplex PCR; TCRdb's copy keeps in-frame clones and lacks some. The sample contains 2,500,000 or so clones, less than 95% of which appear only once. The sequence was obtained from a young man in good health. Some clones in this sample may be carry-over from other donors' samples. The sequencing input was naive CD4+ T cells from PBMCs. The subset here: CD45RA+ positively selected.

CDR3 bases: TGCGCCAGCAGCTTGCGGTCGGGCGGACCTACGTGGTACGAGCAGTACTTC. Translation gives CASSLRSGGPTWYEQYF. The V gene is TRBV5-1, the J gene TRBJ2-7; no clear D. Trimming took 1 base from V and 4 from J, leaving 21 bases between them. Germline V gene data show CDR1 as SGHRS and CDR2 as YFSETQ. The CDR3 sequence is 17 residues long.